This T cell receptor (beta chain) was recovered during a study of response to subunit inactivated influenza vaccine. Whole-study results and caveats: Few new T cells, the authors suggested, are recruited by each seasonal influenza vaccination.

On this clonotype itself: Its antigen remains unidentified.

TCRdb processed the RT-PCR reads anew with MiXCR; each CDR3 protein has one entry. The sample has over 650,000 distinct CDR3 sequences; 18% are singletons. The sequenced sample was PBMCs from blood, obtained 5 days after vaccination. The sequence derives from a man in his forties or fifties who received an inactivated influenza vaccine.

In DNA form, the CDR3 reads TGCAGTGCTAGAGATCCTAGCTCATCCTACGAGCAGTACTTC. This sequence encodes CSARDPSSSYEQYF. V and J are TRBV20-1 and TRBJ2-7, with D possibly being TRBD2 (5 bases). CDR3 length: 14 residues. Germline-derived CDR1 and CDR2 are DFQATT and SNEGSKA (reference sequence). Trimming cost V 0 bases and J 1 base, with 10 bases left between them.